This T cell receptor (beta chain) was profiled in a study of blood T cell repertoires in COVID-19. Study-level background: From the United States, Italy and Spain came samples of acute and convalescent COVID-19. Sources were T cells, B-cell-depleted T cells, or PBMCs; the material itself was cDNA or gDNA.

V lost 3 bases and J lost 14, with 25 bases in between. Per the germline V gene, CDR1 is MDHEN and CDR2 is SYDVKM. The CDR3 is 16 residues long. Per the original data handling: Reference gene primer amplification gave estimated nucleated cell counts. Generated by immunoSEQ multiplex PCR, the TCRdb table keeps only in-frame clones and is missing some. The V and J calls and the clone size are those of that table, but D and trimming were determined from the DNA. The data contain some 160,000 clones, 75% to 90% of them singletons. The sequencing input was peripheral blood. This sequence joins TRBV28 and TRBJ1-4, with D perhaps matching TRBD1 (5 bases). The receptor comes from a woman aged 55-75 years with active COVID-19. The CDR3 bases are TGTGCCAGCAGTTTCATTATCGCGTGGAATTCGGAGGGGCTGTTTTTT. It is translated as CASSFIIAWNSEGLFF.